Only one count was recorded for the clone carrying this TCR beta chain. What it binds is unknown. The sample comes from a study of CD4 T cells in relation to SARS-CoV-2 and coronaviruses. Study background: ViraFEST: roughly ten-day antigen culture of PBMCs, then TCR beta CDR3 sequencing.

With 4 bases clipped from V and 0 bases from J, the junction kept 6 bases outside the gene matches. This CDR3 spans 16 amino acids. From germline, CDR1 is SGHRS and CDR2 YFSETQ. The table came from immunoSEQ multiplex PCR; TCRdb's copy has only in-frame clones and leaves some out. The sample consists of some 46,000 clones, roughly 82% of them appearing once. The material sequenced was naive CD4+ T cells from PBMCs, cultured in vitro. Described subset: naive CD4+ T cells isolated by negative enrichment. This receptor was obtained from an adult with COVID-19. J is TRBJ2-2 and V is TRBV5-1, with 7 bases lining up with TRBD1. CDR3 sequence (DNA): TGCGCCAGCAGCAGGACAGGACTCGCGAACACCGGGGAGCTGTTTTTT. Translating it yields CASSRTGLANTGELFF. Combining the CDR3 with reference TRBV5-1 and TRBJ2-2 gives the whole variable domain KAGVTQTPRYLIKTRGQQVTLSCSPISGHRSVSWYQQTPGQGLQFLFEYFSETQRNKGNFPGRFSGRQFSNSRSEMNVSTLELGDSALYLCASSRTGLANTGELFFGEGSRLTVL.